This entry concerns a single T cell receptor (beta chain). What it recognizes is unknown. The sample originates from a study of STAT3 mutations in large granular lymphocyte leukemia. Generated by immunoSEQ multiplex PCR, the TCRdb table keeps only in-frame clones and is missing some. The table lists some 30,000 clones, around 87% of them singletons, with roughly an eighth in the top ten. CDR3 length: 18 amino acids. V was pared by 3 bases and J by 1 base, with 20 bases between. The V gene's germline CDR1 is MNHEY and CDR2 SMNVEV (reference sequence). Broader study findings: Every T-cell large granular lymphocyte leukemia patient had at least one immunodominant TCR beta clonotype. Samples missed the first appearance of the clone.

The sample consisted of peripheral blood mononuclear cells. The chain links TRBV27 to TRBJ2-3; no firm D call. This sequence was found in a man aged 60 to 69 with T-cell large granular lymphocyte leukemia. Some clones in this sample may be carry-over from other donors' samples. CDR3 sequence: CASSFLVTVVGGTDTQYF. The CDR3 DNA is TGTGCCAGCAGTTTTTTGGTAACGGTCGTCGGTGGCACAGATACGCAGTATTTT.